These 9 T cell receptor beta chains originate from one sample sequenced in a study of blood T cell repertoires in COVID-19. Produced via immunoSEQ multiplex PCR; TCRdb's table is partial and in-frame only. The table has 540,000 or so clones, approximately 91% seen once. The sample comprised peripheral blood. Receptors originate from a woman in her forties or fifties with COVID-19, enrolled during active disease.

V is TRBV4-1 and J is TRBJ1-5; maybe TRBD1 (5 bases). This CDR3 has 16 residues. The V end was cut by 5 bases, the J end by 3 bases, with 17 bases between. Looked up from germline, CDR1 is MGHRA and CDR2 is YSYEKL. CDR3 coding DNA: TGCGCCAGCAGCTCCTCGTTTGCGGGGCACAATCAGCCCCAGCATTTT. It translates to CASSSSFAGHNQPQHF.

V usage is TRBV11-3 and J usage is TRBJ2-5; D is undetermined. This CDR3 is built from 14 residues. V was shortened by 2 bases and J by 0 bases, with 7 bases between the two germline ends. CDR1 and CDR2 from the germline V gene are SGHNT and YENEEA. The CDR3 reads CASSLSPYQETQYF. CDR3 bases: TGTGCCAGCAGCTTATCCCCGTACCAAGAGACCCAGTACTTC.

The chain joins TRBV6-1 to TRBJ1-5; 7 bases align to TRBD1. With V trimmed by 2 bases and J by 8 bases, 12 bases remained unmatched. The germline CDR1 and CDR2 sequences are MNHNS and SASEGT. The CDR3 has 16 residues. The CDR3 sequence is CASSERLRGRREPQHF. Here the CDR3 DNA reads TGTGCCAGCAGTGAAAGGCTAAGGGGGCGAAGGGAGCCCCAGCATTTT.

The chain uses TRBV19 and TRBJ2-1, with 10 bases aligning to TRBD1. This CDR3 has 17 amino acids. Trimming cost V 2 bases and J 0 bases; bases outside gene matches: 4. Germline V lookup: CDR1 LNHDA, CDR2 SQIVND (reference sequence). Written as DNA, the CDR3 is TGTGCCAGTAGTATACGGACAGGGGGAAGCTCCTACAATGAGCAGTTCTTC. Protein: CASSIRTGGSSYNEQFF.

The chain is built from TRBV15 and TRBJ2-1; weak D call: TRBD1 (5 bases). Deletions cut 0 bases from V and 9 bases from J, with 15 bases between. This CDR3 comprises 15 residues. Germline CDR1 reads LNHNV; CDR2 reads YYDKDF (reference sequence). Written as DNA, the CDR3 is TGTGCCACCAGCAGAGATCAGGGCGTCTTGGGTGAGCAGTTCTTC. This gives the protein CATSRDQGVLGEQFF. Looking up the rest from reference TRBV15 and TRBJ2-1 gives the full variable domain: DAMVIQNPRYQVTQFGKPVTLSCSQTLNHNVMYWYQQKSSQAPKLLFHYYDKDFNNEADTPDNFQSRRPNTSFCFLDIRSPGLGDTAMYLCATSRDQGVLGEQFFGPGTRLTVL.

The CDR3, as DNA: TGTGCCAGCAGTGGTCTCGGGACAGGGGTGAATCAGCCCCAGCATTTT. This encodes CASSGLGTGVNQPQHF. The rearrangement joins TRBV2 to TRBJ1-5, with TRBD1 identical over 10 bases. Germline lookup yields CDR1 SNHLY and CDR2 FYNNEI. The J segment lost 4 bases and the V segment lost 4 bases, leaving 7 bases of the junction unmatched. CDR3 length equals 16 residues.

J is TRBJ2-1 and V is TRBV7-8, with D perhaps TRBD1 (6 bases). Germline lookup yields CDR1 SGHVS and CDR2 FQNEAQ. With 2 bases removed from V and 1 base from J, the gap between germline ends came to 12 bases. The CDR3 has 16 amino acids. CDR3 residues: CASSLRFQGSYNEQFF. The CDR3 DNA reads as TGTGCCAGCAGCTTAAGGTTCCAGGGGTCCTACAATGAGCAGTTCTTC.

The V and J genes are TRBV9 and TRBJ1-6, with D hard to call. The CDR3 is 15 residues long. Trimming pared 0 bases from V and 9 bases from J, leaving 13 bases between. In germline, CDR1 is SGDLS, CDR2 YYNGEE. CDR3 sequence: CASSVAAGVGSPLHF. The DNA of the CDR3 is TGTGCCAGCAGCGTAGCTGCCGGGGTGGGTTCACCCCTCCACTTT.

This clone was observed once. This chain joins TRBV3-1 (or the pseudogene TRBV3-2) and TRBJ2-1, with D perhaps matching TRBD2 (5 bases). Trimming shortened V by 0 bases and J by 0 bases, and 15 bases separated the two germline ends. This CDR3 region has 18 residues. Germline CDR1 reads LGHDT; CDR2 reads YNNKEL (reference sequence). In DNA form, the CDR3 reads TGTGCCAGCAGCCAAGATAGCGAGCGGTTGAGCTCCTACAATGAGCAGTTCTTC. As protein: CASSQDSERLSSYNEQFF.